The 32 T cell receptor beta chains in this list originate from one sample, sequenced in a study of T cells after yellow fever vaccination. TCRdb analysed the 5' RACE reads with MiXCR anew, one entry per CDR3 protein. This table holds 300,000 to 350,000 distinct CDR3 sequences, roughly 4% found once. Specimen: PBMCs, collected 5 days after the yellow fever booster vaccination. The receptors shown here come from a man in his late teens or twenties who received the YFV17D yellow fever vaccine.

This clonotype was seen a few times. The chain carries TRBV6-6 and TRBJ2-7; 9 positions match TRBD2. Unmatched junction bases numbered 7, after V lost 6 bases and J lost 1 base. This CDR3 comprises 15 residues. Germline-derived CDR1 and CDR2 are MNHNY and SVGAGI (reference sequence). CDR3 coding DNA: TGTGCCAGCAGCAAAACTAGCGGGCCTTCCTACGAGCAGTACGTC. Protein: CASSKTSGPSYEQYV.

This clonotype was observed at least ten times. The V and J genes are TRBV7-8 and TRBJ2-5, with D unresolved. Germline CDR1 is SGHVS and CDR2 is FQNEAQ. This CDR3 comprises 15 residues. V lost 2 bases and J lost 0, with 10 bases in between. CDR3 DNA: TGTGCCAGCAGCTTAAGAGTAGTGAACCAAGAGACCCAGTACTTC. It specifies CASSLRVVNQETQYF. The full variable domain, in which reference TRBV7-8 and TRBJ2-5 provide the parts outside the CDR3, is GAGVSQSPRYKVAKRGQDVALRCDPISGHVSLFWYQQALGQGPEFLTYFQNEAQLDKSGLPSDRFFAERPEGSVSTLKIQRTQQEDSAVYLCASSLRVVNQETQYFGPGTRLLVL.

This clonotype was seen at least ten times. The chain employs TRBV6-4 and TRBJ2-1, with TRBD1 matching 8 bases. The V and J ends lost 5 bases and 4 bases, in that order; junction bases with no gene match: 7. The CDR3 sequence is 15 residues long. The V gene's germline CDR1 is MRHNA and CDR2 SNTAGT. The CDR3 region is CASSPTGGSYNEQFF. CDR3 coding DNA: TGTGCCAGCAGTCCCACAGGGGGGAGTTACAATGAGCAGTTCTTC.

This clonotype occurred a few times. V and J are TRBV7-8 and TRBJ2-7; D uncertain. Germline V gives CDR1 SGHVS, CDR2 FQNEAQ. CDR3 length equals 15 residues. Trimming shortened V by 5 bases and J by 0 bases, and 14 bases separated the two germline ends. In DNA form, the CDR3 reads TGTGCCAGCAGCCAAACCGCTCGATTCTCCTACGAGCAGTACGTC. It codes for CASSQTARFSYEQYV.

The sample holds a few counts of this clonotype. The V gene is TRBV5-1, the J gene TRBJ2-3, with 10 bases fitting TRBD2. Germline-derived CDR1 and CDR2 are SGHRS and YFSETQ. V gave up 4 bases and J gave up 3 bases; unmatched junction bases: 14. The CDR3 is made up of 18 amino acids. The CDR3 DNA sequence: TGCGCCAGCAGCCAACGCACTTCTAGCGGGGGTTGGACAGATACGCAGTATTTT. It is translated as CASSQRTSSGGWTDTQYF.

CDR3 residues: CATSRDLETGGFPQHF. The DNA of the CDR3 is TGTGCCACCAGCAGAGATTTGGAGACAGGGGGCTTTCCCCAGCATTTT. This rearrangement joins TRBV15 to TRBJ1-5; 10 bases match TRBD1. This CDR3 contains 16 residues. Germline assignment: CDR1 LNHNV and CDR2 YYDKDF (reference sequence). Losses at the gene ends were 0 bases for V and 10 bases for J; bases not matched to a gene: 9.

The chain employs TRBV5-1 and TRBJ1-2; D is possibly TRBD1 (6 bases). Germline-derived CDR1 and CDR2 are SGHRS and YFSETQ. The V gene lost 4 bases and the J gene lost 4 bases, with 17 bases spanning the gap. The CDR3 covers 15 residues. The CDR3 is CASSASGQGIYGYTF. Written as DNA, the CDR3 is TGCGCCAGCAGCGCATCGGGACAAGGAATCTATGGCTACACCTTC.

This clonotype was counted many times. The chain joins TRBV2 to TRBJ2-1, with 14 nucleotides matching TRBD2. The CDR3 spans 17 residues. V was clipped by 6 bases and J by 1 base; unmatched bases: 5. Germline V lookup: CDR1 SNHLY, CDR2 FYNNEI. CDR3 protein: CASRGGTSGGSYNEQFF. The CDR3 DNA reads TGTGCCAGCAGGGGTGGGACTAGCGGGGGTTCCTACAATGAGCAGTTCTTC.

This clonotype was recorded a few times. The rearrangement links TRBV2 to TRBJ1-3, with unresolved D. Looked up from germline, CDR1 is SNHLY and CDR2 is FYNNEI. This CDR3 is built from 13 residues. Trimming stripped 8 bases from V and 10 bases from J, with 18 bases between. The CDR3 is CASRSVRPVTIYF. CDR3 DNA: TGTGCCAGCCGATCCGTGCGCCCAGTAACCATATATTTT.

The chain carries TRBV4-1 and TRBJ2-1, with D unresolved. V was shortened by 0 bases and J by 4 bases, with 10 bases between the two germline ends. The germline V gene encodes CDR1 MGHRA and CDR2 YSYEKL. This CDR3 contains 15 residues. The CDR3 spells CASSQDLAEYNEQFF. CDR3 sequence (DNA): TGCGCCAGCAGCCAAGATTTGGCGGAGTACAATGAGCAGTTCTTC.

This clonotype came up a few times. V usage is TRBV15 and J usage is TRBJ1-3; D gene unclear. The CDR3 is 15 amino acids. Germline V gene lookup returns CDR1 LNHNV and CDR2 YYDKDF (reference sequence). V lost 0 bases and J 4 bases, leaving 10 bases between the germline ends. The CDR3 is CATSRDQAGGNTIYF. The CDR3 DNA reads as TGTGCCACCAGCAGAGACCAGGCAGGAGGAAACACCATATATTTT.

This clonotype was recorded a few times. The chain uses TRBV27 and TRBJ2-3; D is unclear. The V gene lost 1 base and the J gene lost 2 bases, with 7 bases spanning the gap. CDR3 length: 14 amino acids. Germline V lookup: CDR1 MNHEY, CDR2 SMNVEV (reference sequence). CDR3 region: CASSLLRYTDTQYF. CDR3 bases: TGTGCCAGCAGTTTATTGCGGTACACAGATACGCAGTATTTT.

Only a few counts were recorded for this clonotype. The V call is TRBV7-9, the J call TRBJ2-3, with 12 bases fitting TRBD2. Germline V gene lookup returns CDR1 SEHNR and CDR2 FQNEAQ (reference sequence). CDR3 length equals 16 residues. V lost 5 bases to trimming and J lost 11 bases; unmatched junction nucleotides: 14. CDR3: CASSLGTSGPQLRQYF. DNA of the CDR3: TGTGCCAGCAGCCTCGGGACTAGCGGGCCCCAACTAAGGCAGTATTTT.

This clonotype was counted only a few times. This chain uses TRBV19 with TRBJ1-5; 8 nucleotides align to TRBD1. The CDR3 loop spans 16 amino acids. J was trimmed by 0 bases and V by 5 bases; bases with no gene match: 6. Germline CDR1 and CDR2: LNHDA and SQIVND (reference sequence). In DNA, the CDR3 is TGTGCCAGTAGTCCTCGGACAGGGTATAGCAATCAGCCCCAGCATTTT. This translates into CASSPRTGYSNQPQHF.

The V gene is TRBV7-2, the J gene TRBJ2-7; possible D gene TRBD2, 6 bases. V was pared by 1 base and J by 4 bases, with 11 bases between. Germline values: CDR1 SGHTA, CDR2 FQGNSA. The CDR3 runs 14 residues. For the CDR3, the DNA is TGTGCCAGCAGCTTAGGCGGAGGGGTATACGAGCAGTACTTC. This codes for CASSLGGGVYEQYF.

The gene calls are TRBV18 and TRBJ2-2; 11 nucleotides align to TRBD2. Trimming cost V 2 bases and J 4 bases; bases outside gene matches: 9. The CDR3 extends over 18 amino acids. The V gene's germline CDR1 is KGHSH and CDR2 LQKENI. The CDR3 spells CASSPALAGGFPTGELFF. For the CDR3, the DNA is TGTGCCAGCTCACCAGCCCTAGCGGGGGGATTTCCCACCGGGGAGCTGTTTTTT.

This clonotype was recorded a few times. J is TRBJ2-7 and V is TRBV20-1; 7 nucleotides agree with TRBD2. CDR1 DFQATT and CDR2 SNEGSKA come from the germline V gene (reference sequence). After removal of 5 bases from V and 0 bases from J, the junction contained 4 bases not matched to a gene. The CDR3 runs to 13 residues. CDR3 protein: CSAGRGSSYEQYV. CDR3 nucleotide sequence: TGCAGTGCTGGGCGGGGGAGCTCCTACGAGCAGTACGTC.

This clonotype was observed a few times. The chain couples TRBV7-3 to TRBJ1-1; 8 bases match TRBD1. Germline V gene lookup returns CDR1 SGHTA and CDR2 FQGTGA. V was clipped by 5 bases and J by 4 bases; unmatched bases: 6. This CDR3 has 14 amino acids. DNA for the CDR3: TGTGCCAGCAGCATGGGACAGGCGGGCACTGAAGCTTTCTTT. Its translation: CASSMGQAGTEAFF.

This clonotype was picked up many times. The CDR3 nucleotides read TGCGCCAGCCGCGGGACAGGGAGCTCCTACGAGCAGTACGTC. This translates into CASRGTGSSYEQYV. The V call is TRBV5-1, the J call TRBJ2-7, with TRBD1 matching 9 bases. The CDR3 is 14 amino acids. Germline trimming cut 7 bases from V and 0 bases from J; bases unmatched to any gene: 5. The germline CDR1 and CDR2 sequences are SGHRS and YFSETQ.

This clonotype was seen a few times. The CDR3 here is CASSPTPGTGGRVEQYF. In nucleotides, the CDR3 is TGTGCCAGCAGCCCAACTCCGGGGACAGGGGGCAGGGTCGAGCAGTACTTC. This chain joins TRBV7-9 and TRBJ2-7, with 12 positions matching TRBD1. With 5 bases clipped from V and 6 bases from J, the junction kept 14 bases outside the gene matches. Looked up from germline, CDR1 is SEHNR and CDR2 is FQNEAQ (reference sequence). The CDR3 is made up of 17 amino acids. The full variable domain, in which reference TRBV7-9 and TRBJ2-7 provide the parts outside the CDR3, is DTGVSQNPRHKITKRGQNVTFRCDPISEHNRLYWYRQTLGQGPEFLTYFQNEAQLEKSRLLSDRFSAERPKGSFSTLEIQRTEQGDSAMYLCASSPTPGTGGRVEQYFGPGTRLTVT.

As for this clonotype: Its ends do not fully match the called genes, so a read error is possible. The chain links TRBV7-7 to TRBJ1-6, with unresolved D. Germline V gene sequence: CDR1 SSHAT, CDR2 FNYEAQ (reference sequence). The CDR3 is made up of 15 amino acids. The CDR3: CASSLDGGVNSPLHF. CDR3 nucleotide sequence: TGTGCTAGCAGCTTAGATGGCGGGGTGAATTCACCCCTCCACTTT.

This clonotype was seen only a few times. DNA of the CDR3: TGTGCCAGCAGCTTAGGACCTAGCGGGGCGGAGACCCAGTACTTC. This encodes CASSLGPSGAETQYF. The chain recombines TRBV11-2 with TRBJ2-5, with 9 positions matching TRBD2. Germline loops: CDR1 SGHAT, CDR2 FQNNGV. Trimming took 1 base from V and 5 from J; bases not matched to a gene: 5. This CDR3 has 15 amino acids.

This clonotype was observed a few times. The chain combines TRBV18 with TRBJ1-6; no definite D call. Germline V gene data show CDR1 as KGHSH and CDR2 as LQKENI. V shed 3 bases and J shed 9 bases, with 9 bases lying between them. The CDR3 consists of 13 residues. The CDR3 loop is CASSPIARSPLHF. The CDR3 DNA is TGTGCCAGCTCACCGATAGCACGTTCACCCCTCCACTTT.

The chain combines TRBV30 with TRBJ2-7, with D possibly being TRBD1 or TRBD2 (6 bases each). The CDR3 extends over 11 amino acids. Per germline, CDR1 GTSNPN and CDR2 SVGIG (reference sequence). Trimming removed 1 base at V and 9 bases at J, with 10 bases between. The CDR3 region has the DNA TGTGCCTGGAGTGCAGGGGAGGTGCAGTACTTC. It encodes CAWSAGEVQYF.

This clonotype was observed many times. This chain connects TRBV5-6 to TRBJ1-4; possibly TRBD1 for D (6 bases). Between the trimmed V and J ends, which lost 0 bases and 8 bases, there was a span of 14 bases. Germline V CDR1 and CDR2: SGHDT, YYEEEE. This CDR3 is 15 amino acids long. This CDR3 is CASSLGTALEEKLFF. In DNA form, the CDR3 reads TGTGCCAGCAGCTTGGGGACAGCCTTAGAGGAAAAACTGTTTTTT.

The chain uses TRBV6-2 or TRBV6-3 and TRBJ2-7, with 7 bases lining up with TRBD2. There are 13 residues in the CDR3. V trimming: 5 bases; J trimming: 1 base; junction bases outside the gene matches: 2. Germline values: CDR1 MNHEY, CDR2 SVGEGT. Written as DNA, the CDR3 is TGTGCCAGCAGTACGGGACTATCCTACGAGCAGTACGTC. This gives the protein CASSTGLSYEQYV.

The J gene is TRBJ2-5, the V gene TRBV18; a weak D match, TRBD1 (6 bases). This CDR3 contains 14 residues. V lost 5 bases and J 4 bases, leaving 14 bases between the germline ends. CDR1 and CDR2 (germline): KGHSH, LQKENI. The CDR3 spells CASSTGHRGETQYF. The CDR3 bases are TGTGCCAGCTCAACAGGGCACCGGGGAGAGACCCAGTACTTC.

This clonotype showed up many times. The chain couples TRBV7-9 to TRBJ2-1; possibly TRBD2 for D (7 bases). Between the trimmed V and J ends, which lost 2 bases and 4 bases, there was a span of 21 bases. The length of the CDR3 is 18 residues. The germline V gene encodes CDR1 SEHNR and CDR2 FQNEAQ (reference sequence). CDR3 sequence (DNA): TGTGCCAGCAGCTTATTTTCCGGGGGGCCTTCAACTTACAATGAGCAGTTCTTC. Amino acid sequence: CASSLFSGGPSTYNEQFF.

This clonotype came up many times. At one end the junction does not follow the germline gene, possibly because of a read error. This sequence joins TRBV18 and TRBJ2-7; 7 bases map to TRBD1. This CDR3 spans 14 amino acids. Germline CDR1 reads KGHSH; CDR2 reads LQKENI. As DNA, the CDR3 is TGTGCCAGCTTACCATCGGGACAGACCTACGAGCAGTACTTC. Encoded protein: CASLPSGQTYEQYF.

The chain recombines TRBV6-1 with TRBJ2-7; D is possibly TRBD2 (6 bases). This CDR3 is built from 13 residues. V gave up 7 bases and J gave up 6 bases, with 16 bases separating them. Germline V gives CDR1 MNHNS, CDR2 SASEGT. CDR3 in amino acids: CASKRPLRGEQYV. The CDR3 coding sequence is TGTGCCAGCAAGAGACCTCTGCGGGGCGAGCAGTACGTC.

This clonotype came up many times. The rearrangement joins TRBV7-9 to TRBJ2-5; TRBD1 might be the D (5 bases). Trimming pared 5 bases from V and 8 bases from J, leaving 21 bases between. The CDR3 is made up of 15 amino acids. Per germline, CDR1 SEHNR and CDR2 FQNEAQ (reference sequence). This CDR3 is CASSATTDRRDTQYF. DNA of the CDR3: TGTGCCAGCAGCGCCACGACAGATAGAAGAGATACCCAGTACTTC.

This clonotype has only a few counts. V gene TRBV5-8 combines with J gene TRBJ1-5; D remains ambiguous. Germline V CDR1 and CDR2: SGHTS, YDEGEE. CDR3 length: 17 amino acids. The V end was cut by 4 bases, the J end by 5 bases, with 22 bases between. In DNA, the CDR3 is TGTGCCAGCAGCCCACTAAATTCGGGGATGGTGGATCAGCCCCAGCATTTT. It specifies CASSPLNSGMVDQPQHF.